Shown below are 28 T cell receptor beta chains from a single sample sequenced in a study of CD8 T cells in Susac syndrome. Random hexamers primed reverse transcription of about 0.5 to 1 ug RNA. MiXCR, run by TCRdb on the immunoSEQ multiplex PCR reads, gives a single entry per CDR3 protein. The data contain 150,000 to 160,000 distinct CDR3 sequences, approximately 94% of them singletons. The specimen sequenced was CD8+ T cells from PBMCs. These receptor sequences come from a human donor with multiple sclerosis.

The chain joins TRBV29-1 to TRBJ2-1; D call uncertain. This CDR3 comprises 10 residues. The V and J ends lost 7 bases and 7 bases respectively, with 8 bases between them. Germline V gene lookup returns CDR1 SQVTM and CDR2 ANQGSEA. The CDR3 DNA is TGCAGCGCCTCCATGAATGAGCAGTTCTTC. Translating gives CSASMNEQFF.

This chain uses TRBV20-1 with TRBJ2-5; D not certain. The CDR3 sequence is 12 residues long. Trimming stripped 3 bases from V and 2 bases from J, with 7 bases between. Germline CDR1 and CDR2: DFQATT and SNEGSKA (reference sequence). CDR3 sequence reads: CSASGRQETQYF. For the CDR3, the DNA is TGCAGTGCTAGTGGCAGACAAGAGACCCAGTACTTC.

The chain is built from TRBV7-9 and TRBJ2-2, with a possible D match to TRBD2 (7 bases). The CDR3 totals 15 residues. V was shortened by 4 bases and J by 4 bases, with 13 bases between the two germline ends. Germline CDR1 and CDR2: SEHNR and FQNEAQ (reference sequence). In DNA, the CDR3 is TGTGCCAGCAGCTACGTTCGGGGGGCCACCGGGGAGCTGTTTTTT. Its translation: CASSYVRGATGELFF.

This chain's CDR3 is CAWSVLRTGGSWGYEQYF. The CDR3 bases are TGTGCCTGGAGTGTACTCCGGACAGGGGGATCTTGGGGATACGAGCAGTACTTC. The chain carries TRBV30 and TRBJ2-7, with 10 bases matching TRBD1. V gave up 0 bases and J gave up 4 bases; unmatched junction bases: 15. The CDR3 is 18 residues long. Per the germline V gene, CDR1 is GTSNPN and CDR2 is SVGIG (reference sequence).

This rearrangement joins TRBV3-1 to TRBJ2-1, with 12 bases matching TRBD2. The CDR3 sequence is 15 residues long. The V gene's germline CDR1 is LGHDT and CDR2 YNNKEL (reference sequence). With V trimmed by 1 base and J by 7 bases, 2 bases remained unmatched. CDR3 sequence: CASSQVLAGGNEQFF. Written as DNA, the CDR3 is TGTGCCAGCAGCCAAGTGCTAGCGGGGGGGAATGAGCAGTTCTTC.

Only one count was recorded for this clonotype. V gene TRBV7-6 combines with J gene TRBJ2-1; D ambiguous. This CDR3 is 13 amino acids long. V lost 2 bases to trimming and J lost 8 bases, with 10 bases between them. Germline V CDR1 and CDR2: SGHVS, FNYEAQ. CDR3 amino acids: CASSLRPLDEQFF. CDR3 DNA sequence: TGTGCCAGCAGCTTAAGGCCGCTCGATGAGCAGTTCTTC.

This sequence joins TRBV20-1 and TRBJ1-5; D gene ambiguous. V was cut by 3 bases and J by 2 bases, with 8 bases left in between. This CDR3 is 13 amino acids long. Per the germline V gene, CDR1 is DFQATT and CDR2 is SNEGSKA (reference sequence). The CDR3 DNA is TGCAGTGCTAGGACGCCGGGCAATCAGCCCCAGCATTTT. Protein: CSARTPGNQPQHF.

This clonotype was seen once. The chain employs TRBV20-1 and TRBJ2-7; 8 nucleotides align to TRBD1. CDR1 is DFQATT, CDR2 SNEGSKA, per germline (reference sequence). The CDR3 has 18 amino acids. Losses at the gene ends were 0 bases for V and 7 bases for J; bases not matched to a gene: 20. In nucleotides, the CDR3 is TGCAGTGCTAGAGATTTAAGGGTGGGCGACAGGGGAGCGGAAGAGCAGTACTTC. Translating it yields CSARDLRVGDRGAEEQYF.

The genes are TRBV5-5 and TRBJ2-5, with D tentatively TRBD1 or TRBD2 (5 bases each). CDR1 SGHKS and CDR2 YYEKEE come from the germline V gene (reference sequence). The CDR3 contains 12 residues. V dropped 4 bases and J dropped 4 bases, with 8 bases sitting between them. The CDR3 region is CASSEGRETQYF. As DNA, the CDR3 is TGTGCCAGCAGCGAGGGACGAGAGACCCAGTACTTC.

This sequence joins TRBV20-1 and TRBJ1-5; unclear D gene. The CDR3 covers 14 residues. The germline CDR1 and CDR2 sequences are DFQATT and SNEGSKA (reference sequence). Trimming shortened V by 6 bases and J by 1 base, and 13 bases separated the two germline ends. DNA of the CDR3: TGCAGTGCCCCCGTGGGCAGGAGCAATCAGCCCCAGCATTTT. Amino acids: CSAPVGRSNQPQHF.

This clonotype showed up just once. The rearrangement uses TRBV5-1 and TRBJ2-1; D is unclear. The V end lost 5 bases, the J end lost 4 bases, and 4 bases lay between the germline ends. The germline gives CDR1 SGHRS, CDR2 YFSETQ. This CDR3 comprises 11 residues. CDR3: CASRTYNEQFF. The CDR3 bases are TGCGCCAGCAGAACGTACAATGAGCAGTTCTTC.

CDR3 amino acids: CANRDRARGNEQFF. The CDR3 bases are TGTGCCAACCGGGACAGGGCAAGGGGGAATGAGCAGTTCTTC. J is TRBJ2-1 and V is TRBV30, with 9 positions matching TRBD1. In germline, CDR1 is GTSNPN, CDR2 SVGIG (reference sequence). After removal of 8 bases from V and 7 bases from J, the junction contained 12 bases not matched to a gene. This CDR3 contains 14 residues. Full variable domain (rest looked up from reference TRBV30 and TRBJ2-1): SQTIHQWPATLVQPVGSPLSLECTVEGTSNPNLYWYRQAAGRGLQLLFYSVGIGQISSEVPQNLSASRPQDRQFILSSKKLLLSDSGFYLCANRDRARGNEQFFGPGTRLTVL.

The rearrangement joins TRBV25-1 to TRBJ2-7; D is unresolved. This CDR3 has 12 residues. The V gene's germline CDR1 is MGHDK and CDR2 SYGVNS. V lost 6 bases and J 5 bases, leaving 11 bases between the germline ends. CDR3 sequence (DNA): TGTGCCAGCAGCCTCGGCGGAGACGAGCAGTACTTC. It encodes CASSLGGDEQYF.

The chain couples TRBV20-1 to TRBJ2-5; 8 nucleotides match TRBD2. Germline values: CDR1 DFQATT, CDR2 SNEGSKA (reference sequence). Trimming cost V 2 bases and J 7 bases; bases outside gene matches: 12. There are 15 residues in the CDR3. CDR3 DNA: TGCAGTGCTAGATGGCGGGGGGAATTCCGAGGGACCCAGTACTTC. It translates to CSARWRGEFRGTQYF.

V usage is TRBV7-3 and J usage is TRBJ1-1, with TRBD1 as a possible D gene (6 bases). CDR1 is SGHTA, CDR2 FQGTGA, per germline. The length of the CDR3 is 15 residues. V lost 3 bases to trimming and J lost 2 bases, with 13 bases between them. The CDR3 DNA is TGTGCCAGCAGCTTGACAGGTGGCGGAAACACTGAAGCTTTCTTT. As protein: CASSLTGGGNTEAFF.

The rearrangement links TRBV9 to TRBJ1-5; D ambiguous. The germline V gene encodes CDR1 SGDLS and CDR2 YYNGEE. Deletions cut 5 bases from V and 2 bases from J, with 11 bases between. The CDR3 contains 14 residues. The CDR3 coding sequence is TGTGCCAGCAGTTTGGACGGGGGCAATCAGCCCCAGCATTTT. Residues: CASSLDGGNQPQHF.

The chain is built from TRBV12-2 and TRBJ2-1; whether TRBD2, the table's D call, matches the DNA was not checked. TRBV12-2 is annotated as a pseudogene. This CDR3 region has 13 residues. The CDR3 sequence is CASRTHQRNEQFF. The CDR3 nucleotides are TGTGCAAGTCGCACCCACCAGCGGAATGAGCAGTTCTTC.

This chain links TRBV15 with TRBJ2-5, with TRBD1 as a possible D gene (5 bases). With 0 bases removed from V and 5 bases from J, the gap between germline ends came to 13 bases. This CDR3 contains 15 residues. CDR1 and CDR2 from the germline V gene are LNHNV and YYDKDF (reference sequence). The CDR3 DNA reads TGTGCCACCAGCAGAGATCGCCAGGGCGGTGAGACCCAGTACTTC. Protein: CATSRDRQGGETQYF.

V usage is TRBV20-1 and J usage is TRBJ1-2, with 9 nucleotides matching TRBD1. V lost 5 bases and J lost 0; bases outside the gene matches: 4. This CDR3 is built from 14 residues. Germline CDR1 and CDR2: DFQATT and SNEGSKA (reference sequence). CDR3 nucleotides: TGCAGTGCTCCCTGGACAGGGGCTAACTATGGCTACACCTTC. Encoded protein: CSAPWTGANYGYTF.

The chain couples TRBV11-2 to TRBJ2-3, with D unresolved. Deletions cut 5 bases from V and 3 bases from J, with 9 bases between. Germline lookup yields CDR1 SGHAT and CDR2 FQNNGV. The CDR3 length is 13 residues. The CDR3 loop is CASSQKSTDTQYF. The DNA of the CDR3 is TGTGCCAGCAGCCAGAAATCTACAGATACGCAGTATTTT. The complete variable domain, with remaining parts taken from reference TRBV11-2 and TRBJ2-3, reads EAGVAQSPRYKIIEKRQSVAFWCNPISGHATLYWYQQILGQGPKLLIQFQNNGVVDDSQLPKDRFSAERLKGVDSTLKIQPAKLEDSAVYLCASSQKSTDTQYFGPGTRLTVL.

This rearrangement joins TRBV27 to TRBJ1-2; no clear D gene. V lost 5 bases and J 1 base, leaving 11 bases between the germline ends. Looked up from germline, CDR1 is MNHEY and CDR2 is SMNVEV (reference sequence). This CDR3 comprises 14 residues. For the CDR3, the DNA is TGTGCCAGCAGTCCCTCACGGAGTAACTATGGCTACACCTTC. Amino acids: CASSPSRSNYGYTF.

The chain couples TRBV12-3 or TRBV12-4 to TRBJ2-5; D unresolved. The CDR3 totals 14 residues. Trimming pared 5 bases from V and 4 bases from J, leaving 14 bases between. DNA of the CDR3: TGTGCCAGCAGTAGCCTGGACCACGGAGAGACCCAGTACTTC. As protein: CASSSLDHGETQYF.

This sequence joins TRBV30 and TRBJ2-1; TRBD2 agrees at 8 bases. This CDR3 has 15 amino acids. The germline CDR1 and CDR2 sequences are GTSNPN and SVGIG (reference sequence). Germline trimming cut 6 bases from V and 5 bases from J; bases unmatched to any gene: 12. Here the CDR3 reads CACPRGAGGDNEQFF. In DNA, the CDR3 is TGTGCCTGCCCCCGGGGGGCGGGGGGAGACAATGAGCAGTTCTTC.

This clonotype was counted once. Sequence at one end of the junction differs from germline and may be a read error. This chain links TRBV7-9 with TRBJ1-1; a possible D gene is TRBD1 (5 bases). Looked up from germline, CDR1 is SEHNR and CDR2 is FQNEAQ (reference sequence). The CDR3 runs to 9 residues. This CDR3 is CRVGTEAFF. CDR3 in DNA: TGCAGGGTTGGCACTGAAGCTTTCTTT. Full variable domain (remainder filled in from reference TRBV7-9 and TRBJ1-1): DTGVSQNPRHKITKRGQNVTFRCDPISEHNRLYWYRQTLGQGPEFLTYFQNEAQLEKSRLLSDRFSAERPKGSFSTLEIQRTEQGDSAMYLCRVGTEAFFGQGTRLTVV.

The CDR3 is CASSQEPRTGGHTGELFF. In DNA form, the CDR3 reads TGTGCCAGCAGCCAAGAGCCCCGGACAGGGGGCCATACCGGGGAGCTGTTTTTT. The chain is built from TRBV14 and TRBJ2-2; 11 nucleotides match TRBD1. Germline CDR1 reads SGHDN; CDR2 reads FVKESK. V dropped 0 bases and J dropped 5; count of bases not matched to a gene: 8. The CDR3 has 18 residues.

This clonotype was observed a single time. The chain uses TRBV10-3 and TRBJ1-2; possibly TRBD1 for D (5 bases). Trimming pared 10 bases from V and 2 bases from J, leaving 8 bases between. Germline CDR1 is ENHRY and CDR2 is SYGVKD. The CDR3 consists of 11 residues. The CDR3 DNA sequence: TGTGCCACCCGGGACAACTATGGCTACACCTTC. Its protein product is CATRDNYGYTF.

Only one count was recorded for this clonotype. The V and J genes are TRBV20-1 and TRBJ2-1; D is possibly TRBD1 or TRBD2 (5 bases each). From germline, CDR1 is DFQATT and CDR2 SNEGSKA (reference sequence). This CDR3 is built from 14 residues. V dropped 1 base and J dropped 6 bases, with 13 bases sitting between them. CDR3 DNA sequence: TGCAGTGCTAGAGGGGGGAAAGTGGGCAATGAGCAGTTCTTC. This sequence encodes CSARGGKVGNEQFF.

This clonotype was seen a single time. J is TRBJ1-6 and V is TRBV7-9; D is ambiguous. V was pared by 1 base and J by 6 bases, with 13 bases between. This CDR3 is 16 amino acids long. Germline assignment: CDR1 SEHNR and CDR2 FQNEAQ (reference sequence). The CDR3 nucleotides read TGTGCCAGCAGCTTAGTAGTGAGAGGGCTTAATTCACCCCTCCACTTT. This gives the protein CASSLVVRGLNSPLHF.